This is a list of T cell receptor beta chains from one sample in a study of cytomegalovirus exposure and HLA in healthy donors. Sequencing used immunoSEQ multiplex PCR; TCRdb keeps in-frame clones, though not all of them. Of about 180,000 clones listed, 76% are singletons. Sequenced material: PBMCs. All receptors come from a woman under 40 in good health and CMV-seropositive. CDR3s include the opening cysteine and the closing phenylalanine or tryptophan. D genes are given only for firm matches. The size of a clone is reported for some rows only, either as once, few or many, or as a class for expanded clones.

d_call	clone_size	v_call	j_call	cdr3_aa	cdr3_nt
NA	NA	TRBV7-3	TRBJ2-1	CASSLGQGNYEQFF	TGTGCCAGCAGCTTGGGGCAAGGCAACTATGAGCAGTTCTTC
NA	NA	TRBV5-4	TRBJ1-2	CASSPGTSNNYGYTF	TGTGCCAGCAGCCCCGGGACATCAAATAACTATGGCTACACCTTC
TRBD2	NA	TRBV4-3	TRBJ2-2	CASSQDRGGAGELFF	TGCGCCAGCAGCCAAGACCGGGGGGGAGCCGGGGAGCTGTTTTTT
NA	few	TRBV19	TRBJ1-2	CASRPGLRYGYTF	TGTGCCAGTAGACCGGGACTCCGCTATGGCTACACCTTC
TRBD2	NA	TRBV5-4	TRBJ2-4	CASSLEASGDDIQYF	TGTGCCAGCAGCTTGGAGGCTAGCGGGGACGACATTCAGTACTTC
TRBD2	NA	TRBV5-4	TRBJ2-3	CASSSWVGGVPPQYF	TGTGCCAGCAGCTCGTGGGTCGGGGGGGTCCCCCCGCAGTATTTT
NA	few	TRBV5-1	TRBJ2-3	CASSLELGGPGDTQYF	TGCGCCAGCAGCTTGGAACTGGGGGGGCCCGGAGATACGCAGTATTTT
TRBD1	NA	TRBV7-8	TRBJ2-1	CASSVTGTGRSYNEQFF	TGTGCCAGCAGCGTCACCGGGACAGGCCGATCCTACAATGAGCAGTTCTTC
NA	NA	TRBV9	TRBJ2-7	CASSGFDREQYF	TGTGCCAGCAGCGGATTCGACAGGGAGCAGTACTTC
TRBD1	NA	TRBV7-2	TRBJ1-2	CASSPTAGQGYGYTF	TGTGCCAGCAGCCCGACAGCGGGACAGGGATATGGCTACACCTTC
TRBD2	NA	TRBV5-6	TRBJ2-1	CASSLSGGGAYNEQFF	TGTGCCAGCAGCTTGTCCGGCGGGGGGGCCTACAATGAGCAGTTCTTC
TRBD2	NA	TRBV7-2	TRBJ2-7	CASSLTSGSYEQYF	TGTGCCAGCAGCTTGACTAGCGGTTCCTACGAGCAGTACTTC
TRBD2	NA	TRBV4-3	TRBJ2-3	CASSQDSWRGVTDTQYF	TGCGCCAGCAGCCAAGATTCGTGGCGGGGGGTTACAGATACGCAGTATTTT
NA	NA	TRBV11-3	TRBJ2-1	CASSRSEVGWQFF	TGTGCCAGCAGCCGGTCGGAGGTTGGGTGGCAGTTCTTC
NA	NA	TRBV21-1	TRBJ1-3	CASKAPGQGELAGNTIYF	TGTGCCAGCAAAGCGCCGGGACAGGGCGAACTAGCGGGAAACACCATATATTTT
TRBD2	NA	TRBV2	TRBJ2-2	CASRSQSGGNTGELFF	TGTGCCAGCAGAAGCCAGAGCGGGGGGAACACCGGGGAGCTGTTTTTT
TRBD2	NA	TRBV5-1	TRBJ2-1	CASSLGSGGPKGDEQFF	TGCGCCAGCAGCTTGGGGAGCGGGGGGCCGAAAGGGGATGAGCAGTTCTTC
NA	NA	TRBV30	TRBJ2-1	CAWSVRGGNEQFF	TGTGCCTGGAGTGTACGAGGGGGCAATGAGCAGTTCTTC
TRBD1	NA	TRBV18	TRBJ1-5	CASSAGQGGNQPQHF	TGTGCCAGCTCAGCGGGACAGGGTGGCAATCAGCCCCAGCATTTT
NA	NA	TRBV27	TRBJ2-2	CASSLRGRRQANTGELFF	TGTGCCAGCAGTTTACGTGGGAGACGACAGGCTAACACCGGGGAGCTGTTTTTT
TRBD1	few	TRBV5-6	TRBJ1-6	CASRRAGGPVPLHF	TGTGCCAGCAGGCGTGCAGGGGGCCCAGTCCCCCTCCACTTT
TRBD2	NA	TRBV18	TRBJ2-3	CASSIQELSGGSTDTQYF	TGTGCCAGCTCGATCCAGGAATTAAGCGGGGGAAGCACAGATACGCAGTATTTT
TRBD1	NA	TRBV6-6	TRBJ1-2	CASSYLGTVQGYGYTF	TGTGCCAGCAGTTACCTTGGGACAGTTCAGGGCTATGGCTACACCTTC
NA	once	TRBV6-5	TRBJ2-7	CASSGGGVPTEQYF	TGTGCCAGCAGTGGGGGGGGCGTACCTACAGAGCAGTACTTC
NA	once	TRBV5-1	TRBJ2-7	CASKVQGRSEQYF	TGCGCCAGCAAGGTCCAGGGAAGGTCCGAGCAGTACTTC
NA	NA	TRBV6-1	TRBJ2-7	CASRFHSGEPYEQYF	TGTGCCAGCAGATTCCATTCGGGAGAACCTTACGAGCAGTACTTC
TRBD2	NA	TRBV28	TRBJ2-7	CASSTREAGLYEQYF	TGTGCCAGCAGTACCCGGGAAGCGGGGCTCTACGAGCAGTACTTC
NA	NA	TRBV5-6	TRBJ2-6	CASSFGLLSGANVLTF	TGTGCCAGCAGCTTCGGACTCCTCTCTGGGGCCAACGTCCTGACTTTC
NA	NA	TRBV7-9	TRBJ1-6	CASSLEGNSPLHF	TGTGCCAGCAGCTTAGAGGGGAATTCACCCCTCCACTTT
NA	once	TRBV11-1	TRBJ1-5	CASSLSGVGVDSNQPQHF	TGTGCCAGCAGCTTATCAGGGGTCGGAGTGGATAGCAATCAGCCCCAGCATTTT
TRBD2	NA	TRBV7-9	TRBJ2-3	CASSFRSSGVTDTQYF	TGTGCCAGCAGCTTCAGGTCTAGCGGGGTCACAGATACGCAGTATTTT
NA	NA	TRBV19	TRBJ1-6	CASSILDGTGDSPLHF	TGTGCCAGTAGTATCCTGGACGGGACGGGGGATTCACCCCTCCACTTT
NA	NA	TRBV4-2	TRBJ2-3	CASSQVQGTTDTQYF	TGTGCCAGCAGCCAGGTTCAGGGGACAACAGATACGCAGTATTTT
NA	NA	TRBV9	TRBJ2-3	CATGPGRGNRDTQYF	TGTGCCACGGGGCCGGGCCGGGGGAATCGAGATACGCAGTATTTT
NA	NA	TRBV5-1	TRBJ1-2	CASSLAGGDGYTF	TGCGCCAGCAGCTTGGCCGGAGGGGATGGCTACACCTTC
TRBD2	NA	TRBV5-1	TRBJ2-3	CASSSALTSGTDTQYF	TGCGCCAGCAGCTCGGCCTTGACTAGCGGGACAGATACGCAGTATTTT
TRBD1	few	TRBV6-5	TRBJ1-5	CASSQGQGNQPQHF	TGTGCCAGCAGTCAAGGACAGGGCAATCAGCCCCAGCATTTT
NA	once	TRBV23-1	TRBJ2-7	CASSLGDRISYEQYF	TGCGCCAGCAGTCTAGGGGATAGGATCTCCTACGAGCAGTACTTC
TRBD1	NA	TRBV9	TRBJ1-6	CASSGQGGNSPLHF	TGTGCCAGCAGCGGACAGGGCGGTAATTCACCCCTCCACTTT
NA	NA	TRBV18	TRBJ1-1	CASSPPGQNTEAFF	TGTGCCAGCTCACCTCCGGGACAGAACACTGAAGCTTTCTTT
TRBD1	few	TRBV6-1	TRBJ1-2	CASSEAEDRGVNGYTF	TGTGCCAGCAGTGAAGCGGAGGACAGGGGAGTCAATGGCTACACCTTC
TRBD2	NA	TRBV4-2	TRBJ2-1	CASSQGRGGRSYNEQFF	TGTGCCAGCAGCCAAGGGCGGGGGGGCCGGTCCTACAATGAGCAGTTCTTC
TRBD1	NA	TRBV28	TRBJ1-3	CASRDRAGNTIYF	TGTGCCAGCAGGGACAGGGCTGGAAACACCATATATTTT
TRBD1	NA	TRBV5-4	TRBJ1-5	CASSHGQGHNQPQHF	TGTGCCAGCAGCCACGGACAGGGCCATAATCAGCCCCAGCATTTT
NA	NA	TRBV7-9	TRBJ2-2	CASAIPWAANTGELFF	TGTGCCAGCGCTATTCCGTGGGCAGCAAACACCGGGGAGCTGTTTTTT
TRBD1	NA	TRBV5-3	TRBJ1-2	CARSWGDRGRDYGYTF	TGTGCCAGAAGCTGGGGGGACAGGGGGCGGGACTATGGCTACACCTTC
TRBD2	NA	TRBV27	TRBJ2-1	CASSRPSGGSNEQFF	TGTGCCAGCAGTCGCCCCTCCGGGGGGAGCAATGAGCAGTTCTTC
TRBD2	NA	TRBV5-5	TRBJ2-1	CASSLRLAESSYNEQFF	TGTGCCAGCAGCTTAAGACTAGCGGAAAGCTCCTACAATGAGCAGTTCTTC
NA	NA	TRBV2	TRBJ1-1	CATGSLVDTEAFF	TGTGCCACTGGGAGTTTAGTGGACACTGAAGCTTTCTTT
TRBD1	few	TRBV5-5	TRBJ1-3	CASSLVPGQGFFSGNTIYF	TGTGCCAGCAGCTTGGTTCCAGGACAGGGCTTCTTTTCTGGAAACACCATATATTTT
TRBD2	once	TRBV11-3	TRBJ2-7	CASSLVTAGGHYEQYF	TGTGCCAGCAGCTTAGTCACAGCGGGGGGGCACTACGAGCAGTACTTC
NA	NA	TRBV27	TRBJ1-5	CASSLKGGSQPQHF	TGTGCCAGCAGTTTAAAAGGCGGCAGTCAGCCCCAGCATTTT
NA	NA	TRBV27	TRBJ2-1	CASSLIGENEQFF	TGTGCCAGCAGTTTGATAGGGGAAAATGAGCAGTTCTTC
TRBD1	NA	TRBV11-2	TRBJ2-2	CASSQGQGGYTGELFF	TGTGCCAGCAGCCAGGGACAGGGTGGTTACACCGGGGAGCTGTTTTTT
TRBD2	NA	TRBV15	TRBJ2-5	CATSISGGARETQYF	TGTGCCACCAGCATTAGCGGGGGGGCCAGAGAGACCCAGTACTTC
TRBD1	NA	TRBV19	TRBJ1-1	CASSIDRATEAFF	TGTGCCAGTAGTATCGACAGGGCGACTGAAGCTTTCTTT
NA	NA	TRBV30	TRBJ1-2	CAWRMIAGYTF	TGTGCCTGGAGAATGATAGCCGGCTACACCTTC
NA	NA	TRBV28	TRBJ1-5	CASSFGTSRALNQPQHF	TGTGCCAGCAGTTTTGGTACTTCCAGGGCCCTAAATCAGCCCCAGCATTTT
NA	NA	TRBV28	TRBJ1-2	CASSEGQNYGYTF	TGTGCCAGCTCGGAGGGGCAAAACTATGGCTACACCTTC